The 2 T cell receptor beta chains presented below share a single source sample, sequenced in a study of blood T cell repertoires in COVID-19. The table came from immunoSEQ multiplex PCR; TCRdb's copy has only in-frame clones and leaves some out. This table has some 250,000 clones, about 70% appearing once. The specimen sequenced was peripheral blood. These receptors all come from an elderly woman with acute or convalescent COVID-19.

This clone was detected only a few times. The chain uses TRBV5-5 and TRBJ2-1; D may be TRBD1 (5 bases). Per the germline V gene, CDR1 is SGHKS and CDR2 is YYEKEE (reference sequence). The CDR3 totals 16 residues. Between the trimmed V and J ends, which lost 0 bases and 1 base, there was a span of 11 bases. The CDR3 sequence is CASSLELQGSYNEQFF. The CDR3 nucleotides are TGTGCCAGCAGCTTGGAACTGCAGGGATCCTACAATGAGCAGTTCTTC.

This chain joins TRBV14 and TRBJ2-7; TRBD1 is a possible D gene (5 bases). Germline CDR1 reads SGHDN; CDR2 reads FVKESK. The CDR3 consists of 12 residues. Trimming took 4 bases from V and 9 from J, leaving 13 bases between them. The CDR3 region is CASSPQGEAQYF. The CDR3 region has the DNA TGTGCCAGCAGCCCTCAGGGCGAGGCGCAGTACTTC.